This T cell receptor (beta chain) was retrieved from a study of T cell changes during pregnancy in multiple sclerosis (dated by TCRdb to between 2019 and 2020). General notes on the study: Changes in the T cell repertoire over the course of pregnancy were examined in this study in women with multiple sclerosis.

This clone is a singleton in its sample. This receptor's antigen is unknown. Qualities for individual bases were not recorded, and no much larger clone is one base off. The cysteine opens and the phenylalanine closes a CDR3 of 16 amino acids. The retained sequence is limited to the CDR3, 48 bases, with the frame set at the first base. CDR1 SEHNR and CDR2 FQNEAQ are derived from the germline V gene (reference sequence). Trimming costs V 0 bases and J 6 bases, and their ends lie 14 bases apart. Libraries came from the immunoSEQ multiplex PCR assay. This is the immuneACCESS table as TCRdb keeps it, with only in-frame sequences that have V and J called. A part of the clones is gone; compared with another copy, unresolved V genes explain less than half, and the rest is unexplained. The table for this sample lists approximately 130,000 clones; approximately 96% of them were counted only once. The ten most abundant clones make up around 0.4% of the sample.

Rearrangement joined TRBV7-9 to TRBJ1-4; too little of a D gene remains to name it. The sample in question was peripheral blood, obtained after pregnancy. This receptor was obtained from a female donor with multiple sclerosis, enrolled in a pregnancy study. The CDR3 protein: CASSLALGSEYEKLFF. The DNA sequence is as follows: TGTGCCAGCAGCTTAGCGCTAGGAAGTGAATATGAAAAACTGTTTTTT.